The table lists the clone carrying this T cell receptor beta chain with a few counts. The antigen is undetermined. The germline CDR1 and CDR2 sequences are SGDLS and YYNGEE. This CDR3 contains 12 residues. V lost 0 bases and J lost 5, with 5 bases in between. This sample stems from a study of graft-versus-host responses after intestinal transplantation. Study in general: Recipients across the board were started on anti-thymocyte globulin induction, then kept on tacrolimus and steroids for two to three years.

This table comes from immunoSEQ multiplex PCR, and its TCRdb copy is limited to in-frame clones, with some not included. Among approximately 90,000 clones listed, about 89% were seen once. The receptor was derived from a human donor who received an intestinal transplant. This chain connects TRBV9 to TRBJ1-1; D gene ambiguous. The input for sequencing was unstimulated CD8+ T cells sorted from spleen or lymph node cells, taken before intestinal transplant. DNA for the CDR3: TGTGCCAGCAGCGTAGCGGATACTGAAGCTTTCTTT. This codes for CASSVADTEAFF.